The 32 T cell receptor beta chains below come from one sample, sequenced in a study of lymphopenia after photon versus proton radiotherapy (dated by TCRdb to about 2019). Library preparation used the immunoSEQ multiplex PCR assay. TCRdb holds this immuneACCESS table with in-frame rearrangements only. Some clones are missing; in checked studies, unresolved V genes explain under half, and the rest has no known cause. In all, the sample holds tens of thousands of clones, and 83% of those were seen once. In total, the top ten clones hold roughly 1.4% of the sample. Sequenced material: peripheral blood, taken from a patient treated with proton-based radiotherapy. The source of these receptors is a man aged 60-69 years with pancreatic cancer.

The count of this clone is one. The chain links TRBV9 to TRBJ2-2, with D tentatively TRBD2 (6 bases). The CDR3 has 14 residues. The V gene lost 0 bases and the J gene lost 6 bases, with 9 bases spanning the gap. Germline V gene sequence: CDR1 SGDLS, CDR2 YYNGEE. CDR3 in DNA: TGTGCCAGCAGCGTAGTGGGGGGAGCCGGGGAGCTGTTTTTT. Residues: CASSVVGGAGELFF.

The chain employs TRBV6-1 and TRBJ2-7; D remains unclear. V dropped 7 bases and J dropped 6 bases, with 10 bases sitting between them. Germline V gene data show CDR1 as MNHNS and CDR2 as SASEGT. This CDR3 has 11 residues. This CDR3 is CASKGFVEQYF. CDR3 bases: TGTGCCAGCAAAGGGTTCGTCGAGCAGTACTTC.

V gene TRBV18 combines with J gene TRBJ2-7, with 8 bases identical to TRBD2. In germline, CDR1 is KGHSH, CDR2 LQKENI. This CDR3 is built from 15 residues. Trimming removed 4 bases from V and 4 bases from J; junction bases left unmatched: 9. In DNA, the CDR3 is TGTGCCAGCTCACAACCGGGACTAGGAGGGTACGAGCAGTACTTC. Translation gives CASSQPGLGGYEQYF.

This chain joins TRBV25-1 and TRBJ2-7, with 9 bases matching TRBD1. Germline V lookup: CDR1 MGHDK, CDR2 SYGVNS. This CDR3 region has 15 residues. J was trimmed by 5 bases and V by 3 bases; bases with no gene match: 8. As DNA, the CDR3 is TGTGCCAGCAGTGAGTCCGGGACAGGGTTCCACGAGCAGTACTTC. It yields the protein CASSESGTGFHEQYF.

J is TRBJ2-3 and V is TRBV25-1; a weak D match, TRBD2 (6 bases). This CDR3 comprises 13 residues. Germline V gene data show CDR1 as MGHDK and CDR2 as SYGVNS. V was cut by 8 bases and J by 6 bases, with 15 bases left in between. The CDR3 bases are TGTGCCAGCTTACGAGCGGCGGGGGATACGCAGTATTTT. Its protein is CASLRAAGDTQYF.

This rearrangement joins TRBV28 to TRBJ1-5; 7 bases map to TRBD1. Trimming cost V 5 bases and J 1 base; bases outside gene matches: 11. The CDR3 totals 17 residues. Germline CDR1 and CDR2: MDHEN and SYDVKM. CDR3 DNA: TGTGCCAGCAGTGATTCTACAGGGGTTTCGAGCAATCAGCCCCAGCATTTT. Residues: CASSDSTGVSSNQPQHF.

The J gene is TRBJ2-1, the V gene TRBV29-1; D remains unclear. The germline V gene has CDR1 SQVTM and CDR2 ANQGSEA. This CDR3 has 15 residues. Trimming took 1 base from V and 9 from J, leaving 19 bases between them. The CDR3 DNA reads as TGCAGCGTTGAAGGGTCTCCCAGGAGCATCGGTGAGCAGTTCTTC. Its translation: CSVEGSPRSIGEQFF.

The CDR3: CASSYAGDASNEQFF. CDR3 DNA: TGTGCCAGCAGTTACGCAGGGGACGCCAGCAATGAGCAGTTCTTC. The V gene is TRBV6-5, the J gene TRBJ2-1; a possible D gene is TRBD1 (6 bases). CDR3 length: 15 amino acids. Trimming stripped 2 bases from V and 6 bases from J, with 14 bases between. CDR1 and CDR2 (germline): MNHEY, SVGAGI.

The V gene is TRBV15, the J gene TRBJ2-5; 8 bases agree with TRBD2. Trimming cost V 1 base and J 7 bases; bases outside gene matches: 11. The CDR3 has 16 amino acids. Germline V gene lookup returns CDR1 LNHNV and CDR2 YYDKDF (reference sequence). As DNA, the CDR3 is TGTGCCACCAGCAGAGCCGGGACTAGTGGGGTTGGGACCCAGTACTTC. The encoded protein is CATSRAGTSGVGTQYF.

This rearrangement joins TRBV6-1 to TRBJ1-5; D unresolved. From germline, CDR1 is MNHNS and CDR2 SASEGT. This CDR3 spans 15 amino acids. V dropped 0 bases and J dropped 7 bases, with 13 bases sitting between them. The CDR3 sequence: CASSEAPRSEQPQHF. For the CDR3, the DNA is TGTGCCAGCAGTGAAGCGCCAAGGTCCGAACAGCCCCAGCATTTT.

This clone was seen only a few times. The CDR3 region is CASSWGSNEQYF. For the CDR3, the DNA is TGTGCCAGCAGTTGGGGGTCCAACGAGCAGTACTTC. The rearrangement joins TRBV28 to TRBJ2-7; the D call may be TRBD1 or TRBD2 (5 bases each). Germline V gene sequence: CDR1 MDHEN, CDR2 SYDVKM. The CDR3 totals 12 residues. V was trimmed by 4 bases and J by 5 bases, leaving 9 bases between them.

The CDR3 DNA reads TGTGCCAGCAGCACCGGACTAGCAGATAGCACAGATACGCAGTATTTT. It is translated as CASSTGLADSTDTQYF. The chain joins TRBV11-3 to TRBJ2-3; TRBD2 aligns across 8 bases. The V gene end was trimmed by 5 bases and the J gene end by 0 bases; junction bases not matched to a gene: 7. Germline V gene sequence: CDR1 SGHNT, CDR2 YENEEA. This CDR3 comprises 16 residues.

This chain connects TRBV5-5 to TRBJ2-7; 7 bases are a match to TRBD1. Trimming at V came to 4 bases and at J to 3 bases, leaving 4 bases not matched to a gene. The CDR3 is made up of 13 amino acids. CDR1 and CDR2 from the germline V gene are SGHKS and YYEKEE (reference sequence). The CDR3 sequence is CASSPGTVYEQYF. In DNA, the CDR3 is TGTGCCAGCAGCCCTGGGACAGTCTACGAGCAGTACTTC. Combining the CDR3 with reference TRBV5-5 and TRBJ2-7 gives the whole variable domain DAGVTQSPTHLIKTRGQQVTLRCSPISGHKSVSWYQQVLGQGPQFIFQYYEKEERGRGNFPDRFSARQFPNYSSELNVNALLLGDSALYLCASSPGTVYEQYFGPGTRLTVT.

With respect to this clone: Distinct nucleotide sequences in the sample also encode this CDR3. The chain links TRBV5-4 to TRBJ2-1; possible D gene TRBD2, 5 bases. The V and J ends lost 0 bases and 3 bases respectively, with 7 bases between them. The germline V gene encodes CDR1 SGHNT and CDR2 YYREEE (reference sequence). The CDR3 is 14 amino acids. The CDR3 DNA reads TGTGCCAGCAGCTTGGCTGGACTCTACAATGAGCAGTTCTTC. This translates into CASSLAGLYNEQFF.

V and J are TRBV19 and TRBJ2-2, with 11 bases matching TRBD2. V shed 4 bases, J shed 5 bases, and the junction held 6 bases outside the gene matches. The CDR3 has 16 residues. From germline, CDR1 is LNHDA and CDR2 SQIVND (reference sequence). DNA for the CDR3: TGTGCCAGTAGTAACCCGGGACTAGCGGATACCGGGGAGCTGTTTTTT. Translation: CASSNPGLADTGELFF.

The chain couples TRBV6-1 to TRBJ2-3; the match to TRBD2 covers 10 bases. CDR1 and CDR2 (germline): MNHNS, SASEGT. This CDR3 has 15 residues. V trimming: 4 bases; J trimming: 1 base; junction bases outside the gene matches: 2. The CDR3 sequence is CASSGLAGGTDTQYF. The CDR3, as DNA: TGTGCCAGCAGTGGTCTAGCGGGAGGCACAGATACGCAGTATTTT.

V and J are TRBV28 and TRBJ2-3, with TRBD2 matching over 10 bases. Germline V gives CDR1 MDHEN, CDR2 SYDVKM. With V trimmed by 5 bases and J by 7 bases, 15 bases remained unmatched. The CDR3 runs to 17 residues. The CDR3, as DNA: TGTGCCAGCAGTATGCCTAGCGGGAGAAGTCGTTTGAATACGCAGTATTTT. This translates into CASSMPSGRSRLNTQYF.

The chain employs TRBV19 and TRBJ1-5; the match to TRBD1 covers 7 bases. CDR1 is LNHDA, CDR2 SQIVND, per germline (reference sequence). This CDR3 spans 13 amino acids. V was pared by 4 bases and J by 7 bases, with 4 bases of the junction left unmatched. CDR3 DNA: TGTGCCAGTAGTACTCAGGGGGGACAGCCCCAGCATTTT. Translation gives CASSTQGGQPQHF.

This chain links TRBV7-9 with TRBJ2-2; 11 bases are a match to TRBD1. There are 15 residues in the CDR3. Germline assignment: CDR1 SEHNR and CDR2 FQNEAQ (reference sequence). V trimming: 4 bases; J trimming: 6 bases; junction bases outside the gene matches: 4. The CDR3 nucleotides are TGTGCCAGCAGCTCGGGACAGGGGGGCCCCGGGGAGCTGTTTTTT. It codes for CASSSGQGGPGELFF.

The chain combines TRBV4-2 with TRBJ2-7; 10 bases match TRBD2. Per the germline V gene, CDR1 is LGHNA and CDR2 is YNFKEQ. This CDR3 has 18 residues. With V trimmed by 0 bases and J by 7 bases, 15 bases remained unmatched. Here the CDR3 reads CASSQDPSGRALRREQYF. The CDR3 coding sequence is TGTGCCAGCAGCCAAGATCCAAGCGGGAGGGCCTTAAGGCGGGAGCAGTACTTC.

The CDR3 bases are TGCAGCGTCCGAAACCATCGGACTGAAGCTTTCTTT. The encoded protein is CSVRNHRTEAFF. The J gene is TRBJ1-1, the V gene TRBV29-1; D unresolved. CDR1 and CDR2 from the germline V gene are SQVTM and ANQGSEA. This CDR3 is 12 amino acids long. The germline V and J ends were trimmed by 6 bases and 5 bases, with 13 bases remaining between them.

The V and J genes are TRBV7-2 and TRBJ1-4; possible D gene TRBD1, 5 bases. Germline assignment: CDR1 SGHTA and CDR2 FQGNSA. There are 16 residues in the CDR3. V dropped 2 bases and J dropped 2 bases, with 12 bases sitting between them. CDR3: CASSLNQGGTNEKLFF. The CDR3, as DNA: TGTGCCAGCAGCTTAAACCAGGGTGGGACTAATGAAAAACTGTTTTTT.

The CDR3 DNA reads as TGTGCCAGCAGTTACTCGACAGGGGGGCGCCAAGAGACCCAGTACTTC. It is translated as CASSYSTGGRQETQYF. The chain recombines TRBV6-5 with TRBJ2-5; 9 bases match TRBD1. This CDR3 is 16 amino acids long. The V gene's germline CDR1 is MNHEY and CDR2 SVGAGI. V lost 0 bases to trimming and J lost 1 base; unmatched junction nucleotides: 3.

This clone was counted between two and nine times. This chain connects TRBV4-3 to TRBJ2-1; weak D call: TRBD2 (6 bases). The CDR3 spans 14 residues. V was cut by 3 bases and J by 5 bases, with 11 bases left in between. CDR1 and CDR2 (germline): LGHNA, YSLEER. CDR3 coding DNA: TGCGCCAGCAGCCAGCCTGGACTAAACAATGAGCAGTTCTTC. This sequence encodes CASSQPGLNNEQFF.

The CDR3, as DNA: TGTGCCAGCAGACGGGACAGGGCCACCTACGAGCAGTACTTC. This codes for CASRRDRATYEQYF. The chain carries TRBV6-5 and TRBJ2-7, with 9 bases matching TRBD1. CDR1 and CDR2 (germline): MNHEY, SVGAGI. The CDR3 consists of 14 residues. Unmatched junction bases numbered 5, after V lost 6 bases and J lost 2 bases.

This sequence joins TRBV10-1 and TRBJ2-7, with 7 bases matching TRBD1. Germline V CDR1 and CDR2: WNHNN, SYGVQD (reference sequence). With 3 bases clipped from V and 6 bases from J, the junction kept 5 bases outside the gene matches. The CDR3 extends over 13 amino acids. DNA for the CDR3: TGCGCCAGCAGTGACCGACAGGGTGGCGAGCAGTACTTC. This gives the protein CASSDRQGGEQYF.

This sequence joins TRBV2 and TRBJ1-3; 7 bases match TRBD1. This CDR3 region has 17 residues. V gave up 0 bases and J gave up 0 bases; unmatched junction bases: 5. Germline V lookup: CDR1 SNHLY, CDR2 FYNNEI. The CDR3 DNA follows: TGTGCCAGCAGTGAAGCGAGGGGGCGCGTCTCTGGAAACACCATATATTTT. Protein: CASSEARGRVSGNTIYF.

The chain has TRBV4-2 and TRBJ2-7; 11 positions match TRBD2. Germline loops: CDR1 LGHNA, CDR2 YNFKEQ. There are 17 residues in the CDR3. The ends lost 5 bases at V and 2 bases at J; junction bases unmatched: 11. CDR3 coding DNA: TGTGCCAGCAGCTCCCGACTAGCGGGGAGTGAGGCCTACGAGCAGTACTTC. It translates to CASSSRLAGSEAYEQYF.

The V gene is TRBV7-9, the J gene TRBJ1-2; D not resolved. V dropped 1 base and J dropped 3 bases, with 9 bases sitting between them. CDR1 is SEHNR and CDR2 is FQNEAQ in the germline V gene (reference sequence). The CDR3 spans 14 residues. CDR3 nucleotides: TGTGCCAGCAGCTTAGTCGGCAGGTACTATGGCTACACCTTC. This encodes CASSLVGRYYGYTF.

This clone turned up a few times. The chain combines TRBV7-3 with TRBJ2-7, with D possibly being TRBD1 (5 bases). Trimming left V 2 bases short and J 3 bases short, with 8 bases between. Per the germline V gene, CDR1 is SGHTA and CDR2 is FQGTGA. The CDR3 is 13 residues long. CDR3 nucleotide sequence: TGTGCCAGCAGCTTAGGGGCTTTCTACGAGCAGTACTTC. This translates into CASSLGAFYEQYF.

The chain's CDR3 is CAWQKQGAHGYTF. The CDR3 DNA is TGTGCCTGGCAGAAACAGGGGGCTCATGGCTACACCTTC. The chain couples TRBV30 to TRBJ1-2; TRBD1 matches at 9 bases. Germline loops: CDR1 GTSNPN, CDR2 SVGIG (reference sequence). Unmatched junction bases numbered 7, after V lost 5 bases and J lost 6 bases. This CDR3 is 13 amino acids long.

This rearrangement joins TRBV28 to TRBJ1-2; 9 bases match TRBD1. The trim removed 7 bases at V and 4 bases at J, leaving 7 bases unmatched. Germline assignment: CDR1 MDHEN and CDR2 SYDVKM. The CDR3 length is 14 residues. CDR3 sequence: CASIRDRALYGYTF. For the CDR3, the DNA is TGTGCCAGCATAAGGGACAGGGCACTCTATGGCTACACCTTC.